This T cell receptor (beta chain) was profiled in a study of identical twins. V shed 0 bases and J 4 bases; nucleotides not matched to a gene: 1. Per germline, CDR1 SGDLS and CDR2 YYNGEE. This CDR3 spans 13 amino acids. In TCRdb, the 5' RACE reads were re-called with MiXCR into one record per CDR3 protein. The sample yields hundreds of thousands of distinct CDR3 sequences, 15% to 20% seen once. These records were also assigned to another study, of T cells expressing NK-cell markers. That study adds: Obtained from sorted CD3+CD56+NKG2C+, CD3+CD56+NKG2C- and CD3+CD56-NKG2C+ T cells were the TCR beta repertoires. Four of the donors also had these clonotypes leading their CD3+CD56-NKG2C+ fraction.

This clonotype was obtained from a woman in her late teens or twenties in good health. The chain is built from TRBV9 and TRBJ2-7; 7 nucleotides line up with TRBD1. The sample comprised PBMCs. The CDR3 here is CASSVEQGYEQYF. The DNA for the CDR3 is TGTGCCAGCAGCGTAGAACAGGGGTACGAGCAGTACTTC. Variable domain in full (rest from reference TRBV9 and TRBJ2-7): DSGVTQTPKHLITATGQRVTLRCSPRSGDLSVYWYQQSLDQGLQFLIQYYNGEERAKGNILERFSAQQFPDLHSELNLSSLELGDSALYFCASSVEQGYEQYFGPGTRLTVT.